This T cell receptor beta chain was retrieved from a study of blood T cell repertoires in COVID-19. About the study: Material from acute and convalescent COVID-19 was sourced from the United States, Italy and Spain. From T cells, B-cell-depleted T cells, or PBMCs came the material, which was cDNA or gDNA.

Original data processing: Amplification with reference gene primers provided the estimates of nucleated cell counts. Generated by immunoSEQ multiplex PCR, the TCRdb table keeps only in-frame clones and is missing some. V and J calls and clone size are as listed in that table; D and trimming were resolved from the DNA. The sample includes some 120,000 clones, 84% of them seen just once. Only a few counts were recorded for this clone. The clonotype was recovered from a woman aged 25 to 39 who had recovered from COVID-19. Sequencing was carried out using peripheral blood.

CDR3: CASSQGRQLSYEQYF. For the CDR3, the DNA is TGTGCCAGCAGCCAAGGCAGACAGCTCTCCTACGAGCAGTACTTC. The chain employs TRBV3-1 (or the pseudogene TRBV3-2) and TRBJ2-7, with D perhaps TRBD1 (5 bases). The V end lost 1 base, the J end lost 0 bases, and 10 bases lay between the germline ends. The CDR3 spans 15 residues. Germline assignment: CDR1 LGHDT and CDR2 YNNKEL (reference sequence).